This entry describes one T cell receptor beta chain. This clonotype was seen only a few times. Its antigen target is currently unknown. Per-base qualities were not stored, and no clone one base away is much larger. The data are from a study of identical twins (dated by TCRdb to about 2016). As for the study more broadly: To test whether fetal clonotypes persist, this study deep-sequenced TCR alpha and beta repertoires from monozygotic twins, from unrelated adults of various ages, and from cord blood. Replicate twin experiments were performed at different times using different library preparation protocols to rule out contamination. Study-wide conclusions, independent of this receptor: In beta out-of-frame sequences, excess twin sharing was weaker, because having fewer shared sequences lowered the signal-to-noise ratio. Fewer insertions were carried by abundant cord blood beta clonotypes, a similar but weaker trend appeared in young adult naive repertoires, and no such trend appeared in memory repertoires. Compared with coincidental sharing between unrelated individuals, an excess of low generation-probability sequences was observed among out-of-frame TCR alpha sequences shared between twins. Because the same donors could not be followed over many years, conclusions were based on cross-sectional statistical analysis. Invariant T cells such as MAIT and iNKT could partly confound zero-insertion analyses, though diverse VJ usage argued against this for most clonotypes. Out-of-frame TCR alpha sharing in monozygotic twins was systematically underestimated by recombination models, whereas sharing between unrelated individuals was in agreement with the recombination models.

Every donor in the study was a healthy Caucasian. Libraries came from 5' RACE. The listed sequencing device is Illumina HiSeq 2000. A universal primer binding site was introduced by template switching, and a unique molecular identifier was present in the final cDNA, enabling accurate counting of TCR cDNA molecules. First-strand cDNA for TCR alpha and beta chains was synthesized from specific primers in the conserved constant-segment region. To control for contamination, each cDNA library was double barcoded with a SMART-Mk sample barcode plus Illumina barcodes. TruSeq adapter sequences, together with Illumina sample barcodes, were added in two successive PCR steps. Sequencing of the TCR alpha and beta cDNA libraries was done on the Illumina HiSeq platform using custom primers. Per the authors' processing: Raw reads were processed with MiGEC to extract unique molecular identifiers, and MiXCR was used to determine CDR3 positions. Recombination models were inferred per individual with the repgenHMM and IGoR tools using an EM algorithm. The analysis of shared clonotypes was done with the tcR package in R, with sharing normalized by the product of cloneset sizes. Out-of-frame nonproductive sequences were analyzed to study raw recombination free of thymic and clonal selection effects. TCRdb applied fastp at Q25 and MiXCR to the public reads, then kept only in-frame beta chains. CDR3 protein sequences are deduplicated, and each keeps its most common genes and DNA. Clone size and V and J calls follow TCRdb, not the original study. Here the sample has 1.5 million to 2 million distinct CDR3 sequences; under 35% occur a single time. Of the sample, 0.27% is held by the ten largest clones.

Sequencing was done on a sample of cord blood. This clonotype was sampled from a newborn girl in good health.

This receptor carries the CDR3 CASSQERLAGDNEQFF. The sequence in DNA is TGTGCCAGCAGCCAAGAACGACTAGCGGGGGACAATGAGCAGTTCTTC. The chain is assembled from TRBV3-1 and TRBJ2-1; 12 bases in the junction line up with TRBD2. The CDR3 measures 16 amino acids from cysteine to phenylalanine. This entry keeps only the CDR3 DNA: 48 bases, framed from base 1. The germline V gene (reference sequence) gives CDR1 as LGHDT and CDR2 as YNNKEL. V ends up 0 bases short and J 5 bases short, with an unmatched junction base count of 2.